This TCR beta chain was found in a study of CD8+ T cells in alopecia areata. Study summary: Treated patients swallowed 5 to 10 mg of oral tofacitinib twice daily. Study-level findings and limits: Normal scalp showed lower clonality than lesional scalp, especially alopecia totalis/universalis.

Sequencing relied on a cDNA template that was reverse transcribed from extracted RNA. Clones were read by immunoSEQ multiplex PCR, and TCRdb kept only the in-frame ones, dropping some. The sample carries around 100,000 clones, about 44% recorded once. The treatment is: oral pan-JAK inhibitor, 5-10 mg twice daily. It was from alopecia areata patients that lesional scalp punch biopsies and peripheral blood were collected. The table lists this clone with a few counts. Its specificity is not known. The TCR comes from a human donor with alopecia areata. Specimen: CD8+ T cells sorted from blood, collected at week 24, from a patient treated with tofacitinib.

The CDR3 DNA follows: TGTGCCAGCAGCAACCCGGGACTCTACAATGAGCAGTTCTTC. Its protein product is CASSNPGLYNEQFF. The J gene is TRBJ2-1, the V gene TRBV7-9; D might be TRBD2 (6 bases). The CDR3 is 14 residues long. The germline gives CDR1 SEHNR, CDR2 FQNEAQ (reference sequence). The V end was cut by 5 bases, the J end by 3 bases, with 11 bases between.